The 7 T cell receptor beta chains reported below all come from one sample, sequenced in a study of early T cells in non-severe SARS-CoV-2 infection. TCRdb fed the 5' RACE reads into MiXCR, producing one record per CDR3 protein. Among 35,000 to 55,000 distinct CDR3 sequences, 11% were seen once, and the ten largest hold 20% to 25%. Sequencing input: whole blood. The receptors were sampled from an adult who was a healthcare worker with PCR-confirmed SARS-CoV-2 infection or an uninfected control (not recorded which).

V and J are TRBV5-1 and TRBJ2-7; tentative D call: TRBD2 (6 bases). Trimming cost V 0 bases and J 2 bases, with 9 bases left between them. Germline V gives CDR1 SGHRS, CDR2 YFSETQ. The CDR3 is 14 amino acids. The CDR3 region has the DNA TGCGCCAGCAGCTTGGGCGGGACCACCTACGAGCAGTACTTC. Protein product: CASSLGGTTYEQYF. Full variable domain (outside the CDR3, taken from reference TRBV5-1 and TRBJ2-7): KAGVTQTPRYLIKTRGQQVTLSCSPISGHRSVSWYQQTPGQGLQFLFEYFSETQRNKGNFPGRFSGRQFSNSRSEMNVSTLELGDSALYLCASSLGGTTYEQYFGPGTRLTVT.

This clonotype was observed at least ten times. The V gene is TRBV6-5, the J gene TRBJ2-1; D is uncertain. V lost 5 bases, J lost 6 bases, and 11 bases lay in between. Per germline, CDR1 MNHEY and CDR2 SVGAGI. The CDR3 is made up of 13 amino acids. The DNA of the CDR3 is TGTGCCAGCAGTCTACTCGGAATCAATGAGCAGTTCTTC. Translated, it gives CASSLLGINEQFF.

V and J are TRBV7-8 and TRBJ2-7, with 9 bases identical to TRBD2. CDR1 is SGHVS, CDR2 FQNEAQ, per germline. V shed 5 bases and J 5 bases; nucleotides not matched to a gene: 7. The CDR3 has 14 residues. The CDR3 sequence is CASSMREGRNEQYF. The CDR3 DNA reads TGTGCCAGCAGCATGCGGGAGGGCCGGAACGAGCAGTACTTC.

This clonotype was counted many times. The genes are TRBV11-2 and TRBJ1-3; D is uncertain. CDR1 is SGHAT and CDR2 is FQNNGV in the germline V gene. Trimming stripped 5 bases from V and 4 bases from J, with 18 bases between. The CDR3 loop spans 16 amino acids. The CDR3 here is CASSTRRPAPGNTIYF. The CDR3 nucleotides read TGTGCCAGCAGCACCCGGCGCCCGGCGCCCGGAAACACCATATATTTT.

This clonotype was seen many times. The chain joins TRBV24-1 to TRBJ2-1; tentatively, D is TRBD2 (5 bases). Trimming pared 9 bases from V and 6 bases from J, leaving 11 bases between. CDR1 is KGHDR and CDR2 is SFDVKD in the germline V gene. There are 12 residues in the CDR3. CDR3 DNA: TGTGCCACCGGGGAGAAAATCAATGAGCAGTTCTTC. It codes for CATGEKINEQFF.

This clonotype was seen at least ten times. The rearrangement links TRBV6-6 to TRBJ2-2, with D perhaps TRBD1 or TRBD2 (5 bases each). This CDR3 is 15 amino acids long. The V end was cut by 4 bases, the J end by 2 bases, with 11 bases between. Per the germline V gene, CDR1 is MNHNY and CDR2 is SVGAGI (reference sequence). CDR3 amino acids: CASSWDGLNTGELFF. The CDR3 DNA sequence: TGTGCCAGCAGTTGGGACGGTCTAAACACCGGGGAGCTGTTTTTT.

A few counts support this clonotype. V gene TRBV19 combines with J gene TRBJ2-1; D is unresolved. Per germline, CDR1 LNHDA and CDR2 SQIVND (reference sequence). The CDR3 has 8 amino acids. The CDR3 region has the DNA TGTGACAGAAATGAGCAGTTCTTC. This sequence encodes CDRNEQFF.